Listed below are T cell receptor beta chains from one sample, sequenced in a study of cytomegalovirus exposure and HLA in healthy donors. Assay used: immunoSEQ multiplex PCR; TCRdb lists only in-frame clones, some missing. The sample has about 130,000 clones, about 78% seen once. Sequencing input: PBMCs. All receptors derive from a female donor in good health and CMV-seronegative. The CDR3 runs from the conserved cysteine through the conserved F or W. The D gene is left open where the match is weak. The listing skips clone size in some rows; elsewhere it reads once, few, many or a size class.

TRBV7-2	TRBJ2-7	TRBD1	-	TGTGCTAGCAGCATATCCGGGACAGAGACCTACGAGCAGTACTTC	CASSISGTETYEQYF
TRBV10-3	TRBJ2-3	-	-	TGTGCCATCAGCGAACTAGCAGGCACAGATACGCAGTATTTT	CAISELAGTDTQYF
TRBV9	TRBJ2-1	TRBD2	-	TGTGCCAGCAGCGTAGGAGGGACTAGCGGGGGGGCAAATGAGCAGTTCTTC	CASSVGGTSGGANEQFF
TRBV18	TRBJ2-2	-	few	TGTGCCAGCTCACCACAATGGGGAGCTACCGGGGAGCTGTTTTTT	CASSPQWGATGELFF
TRBV29-1	TRBJ1-2	TRBD1	few	TGCAGCGTCATACGACAGGGGGAGAGGTATGGCTACACCTTC	CSVIRQGERYGYTF
TRBV7-2	TRBJ1-2	-	-	TGTGCCAGCAGCTTAGATTCGGGGTGGGGTGGCTACACCTTC	CASSLDSGWGGYTF
TRBV11-2	TRBJ1-2	-	-	TGTGCCAGCAGGCCGGCTGGGGGGTACTATGGCTACACCTTC	CASRPAGGYYGYTF
TRBV7-9	TRBJ1-1	TRBD1	-	TGTGCCAGCAGCTCCCGGGACAGGGGCCCGATGAACACTGAAGCTTTCTTT	CASSSRDRGPMNTEAFF
TRBV5-1	TRBJ2-5	TRBD1	-	TGCGCCAGCAGCTTGAGGGACAGGGAGTATGAGCAGTACTTC	CASSLRDREYEQYF
TRBV28	TRBJ1-4	-	few	TGTGCCAGCGCGCGGGGACGGACTAATGAAAAACTGTTTTTT	CASARGRTNEKLFF
TRBV6-5	TRBJ2-1	TRBD2	-	TGTGCCAGCTCGGGAGGGGGTAGCTCCTACAATGAGCAGTTCTTC	CASSGGGSSYNEQFF
TRBV19	TRBJ1-1	TRBD1	-	TGTGCCGGCCGGGACAGGGGGGGGACTGAAGCTTTCTTT	CAGRDRGGTEAFF
TRBV5-1	TRBJ2-7	TRBD2	-	TGCGCCAGCAGCTATTCTAGCGGGGCTAGCTCCTACGAGCAGTACTTC	CASSYSSGASSYEQYF
TRBV7-3	TRBJ2-1	TRBD2	-	TGTGCCAGCAGCCCGAACGGACTAGCGGGCCCCAATGAGCAGTTCTTC	CASSPNGLAGPNEQFF
TRBV7-9	TRBJ1-1	TRBD1	once	TGTGCCAGCAGCTTTCAACAGGGGAATGAAGCTTTCTTT	CASSFQQGNEAFF
TRBV18	TRBJ2-1	TRBD2	few	TGTGCCAGCTCTCCGAGCGGGAGCCGCCCCTACAATGAGCAGTTCTTC	CASSPSGSRPYNEQFF
TRBV4-1	TRBJ2-3	-	-	TGCGCCAGCAGCCATCGTTTAGGGGCAGGGAGGCCAGATACGCAGTATTTT	CASSHRLGAGRPDTQYF
TRBV2	TRBJ1-6	TRBD1	-	TGTGCCAGCAGTGGGACAGGGGGAGATTCACCCCTCCACTTT	CASSGTGGDSPLHF
TRBV11-2	TRBJ2-7	TRBD1	-	TGTGCCAGCAGCCGTGAGGGGGCCTCCTACGAGCAGTACTTC	CASSREGASYEQYF
TRBV25-1	TRBJ1-4	TRBD1	few	TGTGCCAGCAGTGAGAGCCCGGGACAGGGGGATGAAAAACTGTTTTTT	CASSESPGQGDEKLFF
TRBV7-6	TRBJ2-1	-	-	TGTGCCAGCAGCTTAGTAGGGGATGAGCAGTTCTTC	CASSLVGDEQFF
TRBV18	TRBJ2-7	-	-	TGTGCCAGCTCACCACGGGGCGGACCCTACGAGGAGCAGTACTTC	CASSPRGGPYEEQYF
TRBV10-3	TRBJ2-7	TRBD1	-	TGTGCCACGCTGGACAGGTACGAGCAGTACTTC	CATLDRYEQYF
TRBV6-4	TRBJ1-2	TRBD1	-	TGTGCCAGCAGTGACCCGACAGGGAATGGCTACACCTTC	CASSDPTGNGYTF
TRBV7-9	TRBJ1-2	-	few	TGTGCCAGCAGCTTATTGGAGGGGATTTCCTACACCTTC	CASSLLEGISYTF
TRBV28	TRBJ2-7	-	-	TGTGCCAGCAGTTTACCCCCCGGCGAGCAGTACTTC	CASSLPPGEQYF
TRBV28	TRBJ1-2	-	-	TGTGCCAGCAGTTTTTGGGAGGCGGGCTACACCTTC	CASSFWEAGYTF
TRBV19	TRBJ1-2	TRBD1	-	TGTGCCAGTAGCCTAATTAGGGACCGACAGGGGGACTATGGCTACACCTTC	CASSLIRDRQGDYGYTF
TRBV5-1	TRBJ1-1	-	once	TGCGCCAGCAGCCATCAGAAAAACACTGAAGCTTTCTTT	CASSHQKNTEAFF
TRBV11-2	TRBJ2-1	-	-	TGTGCCAGCAGCTTAGACCGACAACGACAGCAGTTCTTC	CASSLDRQRQQFF
TRBV30	TRBJ2-2	TRBD2	-	TGTGCCTGGCAACCTCCGGGACTAGTAATGGGGCGGGGCACCGGGGAGCTGTTTTTT	CAWQPPGLVMGRGTGELFF
TRBV7-6	TRBJ2-7	TRBD2	-	TGTGCCAGCAGCCTCACTAGCGGTCCAAGTGGGGCCTACGAGCAGTACTTC	CASSLTSGPSGAYEQYF
TRBV9	TRBJ2-2	-	-	TGTGCCAGCAGCGTAGTAGGGGCTAACACCGGGGAGCTGTTTTTT	CASSVVGANTGELFF